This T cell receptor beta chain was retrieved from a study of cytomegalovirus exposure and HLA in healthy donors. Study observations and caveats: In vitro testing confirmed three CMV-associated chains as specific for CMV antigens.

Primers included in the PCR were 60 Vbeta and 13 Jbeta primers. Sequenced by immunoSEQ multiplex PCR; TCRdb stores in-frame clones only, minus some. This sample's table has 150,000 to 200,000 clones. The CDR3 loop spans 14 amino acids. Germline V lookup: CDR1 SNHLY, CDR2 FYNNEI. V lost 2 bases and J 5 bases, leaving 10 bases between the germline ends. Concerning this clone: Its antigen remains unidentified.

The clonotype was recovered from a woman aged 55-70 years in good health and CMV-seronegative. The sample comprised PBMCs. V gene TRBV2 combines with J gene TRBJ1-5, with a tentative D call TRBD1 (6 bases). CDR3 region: CASSEKGEHQPQHF. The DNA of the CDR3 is TGTGCCAGCAGTGAAAAGGGGGAGCATCAGCCCCAGCATTTT.